This TCR beta chain was captured by sequencing in a study of Ad26.COV2.S vaccination and SARS-CoV-2 variants. Study-wide findings and caveats: Responses of spike-specific T cells (both CD8+ and CD4+) reportedly showed substantial breadth after vaccination.

The table came from immunoSEQ multiplex PCR; TCRdb's copy has only in-frame clones and leaves some out. The repertoire includes roughly 500,000 clones, 80% to 90% of them detected once, and over 2% sits in the top ten. Looked up from germline, CDR1 is KGHSH and CDR2 is LQKENI. V lost 2 bases, J lost 1 base, and 1 base stayed unmatched. The length of the CDR3 is 14 residues. Concerning this clone itself: Its antigen remains unidentified.

Sample treatment: some 20 received Ad26.COV2.S at low or high dose, single or two shots; about 5 received placebo; per-sample allocation not given. Collection of samples fell on day 63 after the first vaccine or placebo injection. This person who donated was an adult of 18-55 years in Boston. The clonotype comes from a person between 18 and 65 years old who received the Ad26.COV2.S COVID-19 vaccine or a placebo. This sample comprised peripheral blood, obtained in a trial of Ad26.COV2.S vaccine versus placebo. The chain is built from TRBV18 and TRBJ2-5, with TRBD1 matching over 7 bases. In DNA, the CDR3 is TGTGCCAGCTCACCATACAGGGGCCAAGAGACCCAGTACTTC. Its translation is CASSPYRGQETQYF.